This T cell receptor (beta chain) was captured by sequencing in a study of cytomegalovirus exposure and HLA in healthy donors. Across the whole study: Prior work identified 100 million to 130 million unique TCR beta sequences in 150 million to 200 million T cells.

In the case of this clone: Its target is not known.

This CDR3 has 14 residues. Germline CDR1 reads SGHVS; CDR2 reads FQNEAQ. The V gene lost 7 bases and the J gene lost 1 base, with 13 bases spanning the gap. PCR was performed using 60 Vbeta and 13 Jbeta primers. Assay: immunoSEQ multiplex PCR; the TCRdb copy retains only in-frame clones and omits some. The sample includes roughly 160,000 clones, 70% to 80% of them seen just once. Study conclusions and caveats: Donors belonging to an Asian-associated ancestry cluster reportedly showed fewer N-insertions in productive TCRs than the roughly 680-donor mean, according to what a later analysis found. The study put some 150 TCR beta chains on its list as cytomegalovirus-associated.

V and J are TRBV7-8 and TRBJ2-5; D possibly corresponds to TRBD1 (5 bases). This receptor was identified in a man aged 35-49 years in good health and CMV-seronegative. Sequenced: PBMCs. This CDR3 reads CASIVGRTQETQYF. DNA of the CDR3: TGTGCCAGCATTGTGGGGCGGACCCAAGAGACCCAGTACTTC. The whole variable domain, remainder taken from reference TRBV7-8 and TRBJ2-5, is GAGVSQSPRYKVAKRGQDVALRCDPISGHVSLFWYQQALGQGPEFLTYFQNEAQLDKSGLPSDRFFAERPEGSVSTLKIQRTQQEDSAVYLCASIVGRTQETQYFGPGTRLLVL.